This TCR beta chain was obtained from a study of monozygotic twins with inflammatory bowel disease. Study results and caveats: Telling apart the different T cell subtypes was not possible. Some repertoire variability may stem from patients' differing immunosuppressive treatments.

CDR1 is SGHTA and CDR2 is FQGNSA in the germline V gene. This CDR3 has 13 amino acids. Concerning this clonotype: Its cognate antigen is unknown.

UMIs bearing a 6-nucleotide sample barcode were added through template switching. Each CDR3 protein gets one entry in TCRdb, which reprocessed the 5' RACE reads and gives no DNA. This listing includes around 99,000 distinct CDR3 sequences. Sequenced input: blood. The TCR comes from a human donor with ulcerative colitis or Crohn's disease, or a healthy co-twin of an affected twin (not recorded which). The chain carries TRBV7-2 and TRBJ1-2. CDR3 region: CASSLGPRYGYTF.